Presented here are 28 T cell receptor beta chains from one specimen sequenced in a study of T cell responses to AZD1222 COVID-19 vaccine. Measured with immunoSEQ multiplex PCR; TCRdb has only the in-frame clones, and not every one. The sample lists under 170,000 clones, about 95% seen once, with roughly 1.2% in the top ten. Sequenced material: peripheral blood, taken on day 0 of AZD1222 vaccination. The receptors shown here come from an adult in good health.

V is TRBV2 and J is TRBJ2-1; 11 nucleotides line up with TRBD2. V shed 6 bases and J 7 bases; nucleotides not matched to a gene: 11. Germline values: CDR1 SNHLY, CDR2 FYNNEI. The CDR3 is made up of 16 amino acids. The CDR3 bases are TGTGCCAGCAGCCCGGCGACTAGCGGGAATATAAATGAGCAGTTCTTC. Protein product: CASSPATSGNINEQFF.

The CDR3 DNA follows: TGTGCCAGCAGCGGATACAGAGTCAATTCACCCCTCCACTTT. This sequence encodes CASSGYRVNSPLHF. The chain joins TRBV7-2 to TRBJ1-6; D gene unclear. CDR1 is SGHTA and CDR2 is FQGNSA in the germline V gene. The length of the CDR3 is 14 residues. Trimming stripped 5 bases from V and 7 bases from J, with 12 bases between.

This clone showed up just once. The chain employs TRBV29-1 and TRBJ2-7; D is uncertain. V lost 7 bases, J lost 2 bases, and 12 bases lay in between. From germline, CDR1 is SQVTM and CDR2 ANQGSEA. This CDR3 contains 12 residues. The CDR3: CSASGPAYEQYV. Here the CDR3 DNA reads TGCAGCGCCTCCGGGCCAGCCTACGAGCAGTACGTC.

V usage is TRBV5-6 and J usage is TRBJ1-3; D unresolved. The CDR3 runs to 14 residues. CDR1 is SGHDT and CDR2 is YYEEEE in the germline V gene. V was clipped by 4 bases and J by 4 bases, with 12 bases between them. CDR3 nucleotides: TGTGCCAGCAGCCGCCAGTCCTCCGGAAACACCATATATTTT. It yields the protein CASSRQSSGNTIYF.

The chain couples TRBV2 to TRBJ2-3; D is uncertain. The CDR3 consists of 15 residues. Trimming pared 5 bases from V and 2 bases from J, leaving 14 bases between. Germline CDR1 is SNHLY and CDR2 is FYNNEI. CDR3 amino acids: CASSRRSTLTDTQYF. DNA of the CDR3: TGTGCCAGCAGTCGACGGTCGACTCTCACAGATACGCAGTATTTT.

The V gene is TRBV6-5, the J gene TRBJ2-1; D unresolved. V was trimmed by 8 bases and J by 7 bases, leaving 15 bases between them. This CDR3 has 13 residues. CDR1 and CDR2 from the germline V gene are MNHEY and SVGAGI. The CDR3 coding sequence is TGTGCCAGCGGTTGGTCGTTTAAGAATGAGCAGTTCTTC. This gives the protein CASGWSFKNEQFF.

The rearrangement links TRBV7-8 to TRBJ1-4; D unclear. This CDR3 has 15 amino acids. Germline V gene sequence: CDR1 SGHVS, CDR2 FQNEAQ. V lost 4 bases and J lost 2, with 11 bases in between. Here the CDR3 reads CASSYQTATNEKLFF. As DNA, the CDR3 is TGTGCCAGCAGCTACCAAACAGCTACTAATGAAAAACTGTTTTTT.

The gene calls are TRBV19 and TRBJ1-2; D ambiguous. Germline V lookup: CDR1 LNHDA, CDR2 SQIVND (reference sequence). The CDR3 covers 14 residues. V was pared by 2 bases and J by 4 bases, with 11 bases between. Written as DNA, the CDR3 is TGTGCCAGTAGTATATTTCAGGAAGCCTATGGCTACACCTTC. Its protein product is CASSIFQEAYGYTF.

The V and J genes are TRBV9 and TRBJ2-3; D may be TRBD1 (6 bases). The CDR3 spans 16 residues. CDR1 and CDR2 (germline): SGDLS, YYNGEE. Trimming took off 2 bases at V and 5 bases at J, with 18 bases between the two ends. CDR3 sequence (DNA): TGTGCCAGCAGCGTCGGGGCAGGGGTCCTGGAAGATACGCAGTATTTT. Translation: CASSVGAGVLEDTQYF.

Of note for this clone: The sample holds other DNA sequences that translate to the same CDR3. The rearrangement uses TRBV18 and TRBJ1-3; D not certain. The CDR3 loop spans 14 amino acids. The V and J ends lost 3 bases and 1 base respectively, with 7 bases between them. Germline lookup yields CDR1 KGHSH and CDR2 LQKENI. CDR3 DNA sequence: TGTGCCAGCTCACCCGACTTGTCTGGAAACACCATATATTTT. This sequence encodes CASSPDLSGNTIYF.

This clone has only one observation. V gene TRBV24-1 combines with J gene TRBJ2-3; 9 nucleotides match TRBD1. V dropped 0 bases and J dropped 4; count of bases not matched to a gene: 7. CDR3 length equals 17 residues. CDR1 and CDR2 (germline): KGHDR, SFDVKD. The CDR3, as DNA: TGTGCCACCAGTGATTTGCCAGGGACAGGGAGTTCAGATACGCAGTATTTT. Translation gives CATSDLPGTGSSDTQYF.

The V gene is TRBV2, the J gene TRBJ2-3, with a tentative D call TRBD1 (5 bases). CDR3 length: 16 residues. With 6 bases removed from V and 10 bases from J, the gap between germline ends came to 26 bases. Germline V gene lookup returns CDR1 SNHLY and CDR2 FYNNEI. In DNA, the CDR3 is TGTGCCAGCAGCCACTCCCCACAGGCGAACCCTCTTCCGCAGTATTTT. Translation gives CASSHSPQANPLPQYF.

The CDR3 region has the DNA TGTGCCAGCAGTTACACCCTATCTACTAGCGGGGCGGACATTCAGTACTTC. Translated: CASSYTLSTSGADIQYF. The chain links TRBV6-2 or TRBV6-3 to TRBJ2-4; 10 nucleotides line up with TRBD2. J lost 8 bases, V lost 2 bases, and 12 bases had no gene match. This CDR3 spans 17 amino acids. The germline V gene has CDR1 MNHEY and CDR2 SVGEGT.

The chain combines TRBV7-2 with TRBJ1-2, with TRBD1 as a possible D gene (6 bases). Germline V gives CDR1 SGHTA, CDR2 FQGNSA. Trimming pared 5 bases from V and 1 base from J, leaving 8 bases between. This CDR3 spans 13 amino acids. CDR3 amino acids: CASSPDSNYGYTF. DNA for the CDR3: TGTGCCAGCAGCCCGGACAGTAACTATGGCTACACCTTC.

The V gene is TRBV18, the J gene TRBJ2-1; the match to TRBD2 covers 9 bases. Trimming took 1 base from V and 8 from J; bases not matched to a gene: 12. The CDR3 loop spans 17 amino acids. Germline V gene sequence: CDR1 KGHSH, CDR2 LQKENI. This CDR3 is CASSPLISAGGHDEQFF. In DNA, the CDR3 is TGTGCCAGCTCACCACTGATATCAGCGGGGGGTCACGATGAGCAGTTCTTC. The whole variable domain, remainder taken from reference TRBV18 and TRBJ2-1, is NAGVMQNPRHLVRRRGQEARLRCSPMKGHSHVYWYRQLPEEGLKFMVYLQKENIIDESGMPKERFSAEFPKEGPSILRIQQVVRGDSAAYFCASSPLISAGGHDEQFFGPGTRLTVL.

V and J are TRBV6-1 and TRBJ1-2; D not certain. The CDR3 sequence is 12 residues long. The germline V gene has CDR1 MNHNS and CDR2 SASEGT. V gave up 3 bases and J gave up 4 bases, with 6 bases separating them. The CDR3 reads CASSDSGYGYTF. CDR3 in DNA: TGTGCCAGCAGTGATAGTGGCTATGGCTACACCTTC.

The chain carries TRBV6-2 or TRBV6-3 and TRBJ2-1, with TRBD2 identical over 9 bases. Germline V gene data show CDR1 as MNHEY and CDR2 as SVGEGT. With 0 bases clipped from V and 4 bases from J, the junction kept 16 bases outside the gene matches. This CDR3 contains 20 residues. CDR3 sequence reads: CASSYSTTSGSTNGYNEQFF. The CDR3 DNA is TGTGCCAGCAGTTACTCGACAACTAGCGGGTCCACTAATGGGTACAATGAGCAGTTCTTC.

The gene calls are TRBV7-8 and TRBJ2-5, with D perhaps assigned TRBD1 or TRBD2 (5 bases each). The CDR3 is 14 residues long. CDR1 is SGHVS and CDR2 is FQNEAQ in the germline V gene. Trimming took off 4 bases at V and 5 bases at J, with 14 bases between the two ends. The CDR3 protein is CASSSALGTETQYF. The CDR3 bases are TGTGCCAGCAGCTCCGCGTTGGGGACGGAGACCCAGTACTTC.

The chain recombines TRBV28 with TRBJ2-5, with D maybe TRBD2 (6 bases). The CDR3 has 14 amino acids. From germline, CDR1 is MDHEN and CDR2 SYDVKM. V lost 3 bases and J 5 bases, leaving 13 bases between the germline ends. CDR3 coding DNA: TGTGCCAGCAGTTTTCAGCGGGCTTGGGAGACCCAGTACTTC. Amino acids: CASSFQRAWETQYF.

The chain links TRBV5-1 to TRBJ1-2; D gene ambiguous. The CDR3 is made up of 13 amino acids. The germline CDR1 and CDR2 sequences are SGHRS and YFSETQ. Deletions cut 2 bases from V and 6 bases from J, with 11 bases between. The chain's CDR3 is CASSLWGINGYTF. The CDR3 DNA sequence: TGCGCCAGCAGCTTATGGGGTATAAATGGCTACACCTTC. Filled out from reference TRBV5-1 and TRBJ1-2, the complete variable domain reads KAGVTQTPRYLIKTRGQQVTLSCSPISGHRSVSWYQQTPGQGLQFLFEYFSETQRNKGNFPGRFSGRQFSNSRSEMNVSTLELGDSALYLCASSLWGINGYTFGSGTRLTVV.

Here the CDR3 DNA reads TGCAGTGCTACTGACAGGAACAGTAATTCACCCCTCCACTTT. This codes for CSATDRNSNSPLHF. The gene calls are TRBV20-1 and TRBJ1-6; TRBD1 is a possible D gene (6 bases). The CDR3 sequence is 14 residues long. V was trimmed by 4 bases and J by 6 bases, leaving 13 bases between them. Germline V gene sequence: CDR1 DFQATT, CDR2 SNEGSKA (reference sequence).

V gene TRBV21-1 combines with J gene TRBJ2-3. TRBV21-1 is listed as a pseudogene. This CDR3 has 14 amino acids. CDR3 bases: TGTGCCAGCAGCAAAATAGGATCAGGGGAGGCGCAGTATTTT. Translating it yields CASSKIGSGEAQYF.

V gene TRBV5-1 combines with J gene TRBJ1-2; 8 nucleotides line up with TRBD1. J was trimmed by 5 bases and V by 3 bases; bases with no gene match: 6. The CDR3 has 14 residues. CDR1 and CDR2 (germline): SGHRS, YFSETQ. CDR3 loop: CASSSGQEDYGYTF. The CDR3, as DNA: TGCGCCAGCAGCTCGGGACAGGAGGATTATGGCTACACCTTC.

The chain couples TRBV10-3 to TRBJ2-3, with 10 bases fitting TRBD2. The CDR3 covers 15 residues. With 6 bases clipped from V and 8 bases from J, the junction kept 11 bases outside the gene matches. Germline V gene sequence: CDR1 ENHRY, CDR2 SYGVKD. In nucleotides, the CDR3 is TGTGCCATCAGGAGCGGGACTAGCGAGGGGGGTACGCAGTATTTT. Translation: CAIRSGTSEGGTQYF.

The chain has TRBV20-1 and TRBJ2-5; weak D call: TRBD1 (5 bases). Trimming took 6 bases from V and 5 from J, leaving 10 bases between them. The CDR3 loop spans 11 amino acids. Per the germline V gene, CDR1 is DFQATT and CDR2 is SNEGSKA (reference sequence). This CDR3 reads CSALKGETQYF. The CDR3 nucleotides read TGCAGTGCCCTAAAGGGGGAGACCCAGTACTTC.

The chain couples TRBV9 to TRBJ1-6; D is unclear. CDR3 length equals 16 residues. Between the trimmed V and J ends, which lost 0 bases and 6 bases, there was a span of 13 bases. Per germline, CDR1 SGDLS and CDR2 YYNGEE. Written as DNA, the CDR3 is TGTGCCAGCAGCGTAGAACCGGAAGGTGCTAATTCACCCCTCCACTTT. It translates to CASSVEPEGANSPLHF.

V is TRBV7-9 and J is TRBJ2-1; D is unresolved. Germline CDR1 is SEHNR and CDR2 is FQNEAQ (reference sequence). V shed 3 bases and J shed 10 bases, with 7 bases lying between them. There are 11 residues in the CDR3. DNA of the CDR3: TGTGCCAGCAGCTTTTCCGGGGAGCAGTTCTTC. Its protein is CASSFSGEQFF. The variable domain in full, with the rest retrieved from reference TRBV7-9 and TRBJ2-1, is DTGVSQNPRHKITKRGQNVTFRCDPISEHNRLYWYRQTLGQGPEFLTYFQNEAQLEKSRLLSDRFSAERPKGSFSTLEIQRTEQGDSAMYLCASSFSGEQFFGPGTRLTVL.

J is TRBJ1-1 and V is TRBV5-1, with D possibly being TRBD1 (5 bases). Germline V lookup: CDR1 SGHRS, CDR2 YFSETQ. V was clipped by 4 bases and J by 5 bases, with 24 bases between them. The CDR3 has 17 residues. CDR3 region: CASSANVGGAGGTEAFF. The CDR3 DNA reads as TGCGCCAGCAGCGCTAACGTCGGAGGGGCCGGTGGAACTGAAGCTTTCTTT.